Listed below are T cell receptor beta chains from one sample, sequenced in a study of identifying expanded T cells in peripheral blood. Assay used: immunoSEQ multiplex PCR; TCRdb lists only in-frame clones, some missing. The data contain more than 70,000 clones, 86% of them singletons. Material for sequencing was blood. These receptors were collected from a person aged 18 to 70 in good health. CDR3s include the opening cysteine and the closing phenylalanine or tryptophan. The D gene is left open where the match is weak. Clone size is stated in some rows and not others, as once, few, many or a class when expanded.

D	size	V	J	CDR3	DNA
-	-	TRBV29-1	TRBJ2-1	CSVEQGWYEQFF	TGCAGCGTTGAACAGGGGTGGTATGAGCAGTTCTTC
-	-	TRBV5-4	TRBJ1-2	CASSPPGANYGYTF	TGTGCCAGCAGCCCCCCCGGGGCTAACTATGGCTACACCTTC
-	-	TRBV11-3	TRBJ2-2	CASSFGPGELFF	TGTGCCAGCAGCTTCGGTCCCGGGGAGCTGTTTTTT
TRBD1	-	TRBV30	TRBJ2-7	CAWIRGHDEQYF	TGTGCCTGGATCAGGGGGCATGACGAGCAGTACTTC
-	-	TRBV30	TRBJ1-2	CAWSAPSREDLHGYTF	TGTGCCTGGAGTGCCCCTTCCAGGGAAGACCTCCATGGCTACACCTTC
-	-	TRBV5-1	TRBJ2-5	CASSLGARGETQYF	TGCGCCAGCAGCTTGGGCGCGCGGGGTGAGACCCAGTACTTC
-	-	TRBV7-9	TRBJ1-2	CASSLADRLNYGYTF	TGTGCCAGCAGCTTAGCCGACAGACTCAACTATGGCTACACCTTC
-	few	TRBV7-8	TRBJ1-6	CASSLERTNGPLHF	TGTGCCAGCAGCTTAGAACGAACTAATGGTCCCCTCCACTTT
-	-	TRBV18	TRBJ1-1	CASSPLEGMNTEAFF	TGTGCCAGCTCACCATTAGAGGGCATGAACACTGAAGCTTTCTTT
-	-	TRBV27	TRBJ2-7	CASSLPGRPYEQYF	TGTGCCAGCAGTCTCCCCGGTAGACCCTACGAGCAGTACTTC
TRBD2	-	TRBV4-3	TRBJ2-1	CASSQDQLVGGNEQFF	TGCGCCAGCAGCCAAGATCAATTAGTCGGGGGGAATGAGCAGTTCTTC
-	-	TRBV5-4	TRBJ1-1	CASSREFGGSEAFF	TGTGCCAGCAGCCGAGAGTTTGGGGGTTCTGAAGCTTTCTTT
TRBD2	-	TRBV2	TRBJ2-2	CAIRPRHTTSGGDTGELFF	TGTGCCATAAGGCCCCGACACACGACTAGCGGGGGGGACACCGGGGAGCTGTTTTTT
TRBD2	-	TRBV4-1	TRBJ2-1	CASSQGGLGGEQFF	TGCGCCAGCAGCCAGGGGGGACTAGGAGGTGAGCAGTTCTTC
-	-	TRBV9	TRBJ1-2	CASSVVHTF	TGTGCCAGCAGCGTAGTACACACCTTC
TRBD1	-	TRBV4-3	TRBJ1-2	CASSQESAVRTGYGYTF	TGCGCCAGCAGCCAAGAGTCAGCGGTCAGGACAGGCTATGGCTACACCTTC
-	-	TRBV29-1	TRBJ2-7	CSVGANEQYF	TGCAGCGTTGGAGCCAACGAGCAGTACTTC
TRBD1	-	TRBV11-2	TRBJ1-2	CASQATGVNYGYTF	TGTGCCAGCCAGGCGACAGGGGTAAACTATGGCTACACCTTC
-	-	TRBV5-1	TRBJ2-3	CASSLVAGAGDTQYF	TGCGCCAGCAGCTTGGTTGCGGGGGCTGGAGATACGCAGTATTTT
-	-	TRBV7-2	TRBJ2-3	CASSVRQADTQYF	TGTGCCAGCAGTGTGAGACAGGCAGATACGCAGTATTTT
-	-	TRBV7-9	TRBJ1-1	CASSPGGTEAFF	TGTGCCAGCAGCCCGGGAGGCACTGAAGCTTTCTTT
-	-	TRBV4-3	TRBJ1-2	CASSLDRIYGYTF	TGCGCCAGCAGCCTCGACAGGATATATGGCTACACCTTC
-	once	TRBV6-5	TRBJ2-7	CASSYDGSSYEQYF	TGTGCCAGCAGTTACGACGGGTCCTCCTACGAGCAGTACTTC
-	-	TRBV6-5	TRBJ1-6	CASSYADNSPLHF	TGTGCCAGCAGTTACGCAGATAATTCACCCCTCCACTTT
-	-	TRBV5-1	TRBJ1-4	CASSWTDGTNEKLFF	TGCGCCAGCAGCTGGACGGACGGAACTAATGAAAAACTGTTTTTT
TRBD1	-	TRBV7-9	TRBJ2-1	CASSYGQGAYNEQFF	TGTGCCAGCAGCTACGGACAGGGGGCCTACAATGAGCAGTTCTTC
TRBD2	once	TRBV6-6	TRBJ2-1	CASSQGTSGIEQFF	TGTGCCAGCAGCCAGGGGACTAGCGGAATTGAGCAGTTCTTC
TRBD1	-	TRBV13	TRBJ2-7	CASSSGQGTYEQYF	TGTGCCAGCAGCTCGGGACAGGGTACCTACGAGCAGTACTTC
-	-	TRBV6-5	TRBJ1-2	CASSYTTYHGYTF	TGTGCCAGCAGTTATACCACATACCACGGCTACACCTTC
-	-	TRBV4-2	TRBJ2-1	CASSQDGGRYGDEQFF	TGTGCCAGCAGCCAAGATGGGGGCAGGTACGGGGATGAGCAGTTCTTC
-	-	TRBV30	TRBJ1-5	CAWSGGGIVRQPQHF	TGTGCCTGGTCCGGGGGTGGAATTGTCCGTCAGCCCCAGCATTTT
-	-	TRBV5-1	TRBJ2-3	CASSLGYTQYF	TGCGCCAGCAGCTTGGGTTATACGCAGTATTTT
-	-	TRBV9	TRBJ1-2	CASSVAGYGYTF	TGTGCCAGCAGCGTAGCAGGGTACGGCTACACCTTC
-	-	TRBV7-9	TRBJ1-2	CASSLSTSGYTF	TGTGCCAGCAGCTTATCGACAAGCGGCTACACCTTC
-	-	TRBV2	TRBJ2-6	CASRLSSGANVLTF	TGTGCCAGCAGATTAAGCTCTGGGGCCAACGTCCTGACTTTC
-	once	TRBV6-1	TRBJ2-7	CASSDFLSYEQYF	TGTGCCAGCAGTGACTTCCTCTCCTACGAGCAGTACTTC
-	-	TRBV5-1	TRBJ2-2	CASSTGPGAANTGELFF	TGCGCCAGCAGCACGGGGCCGGGGGCCGCGAACACCGGGGAGCTGTTTTTT
TRBD2	-	TRBV7-9	TRBJ2-3	CASKSPRGDGTDTQYF	TGTGCCAGCAAGAGCCCGCGGGGGGATGGCACAGATACGCAGTATTTT
-	-	TRBV4-3	TRBJ1-5	CASSQELAGGFQPQHF	TGCGCCAGCAGCCAAGAATTAGCGGGGGGATTCCAGCCCCAGCATTTT
-	few	TRBV19	TRBJ2-3	CASTPDGQYTDTQYF	TGTGCCAGTACCCCGGACGGACAATACACAGATACGCAGTATTTT
-	-	TRBV29-1	TRBJ2-5	CSVAFGGKETQYF	TGCAGCGTTGCGTTCGGGGGTAAAGAGACCCAGTACTTC
-	-	TRBV2	TRBJ1-2	CASSEGRKSNYGYTF	TGTGCCAGCAGTGAAGGGCGGAAATCTAACTATGGCTACACCTTC
-	-	TRBV7-2	TRBJ1-2	CASSLQVEGYGYTF	TGTGCCAGCAGCTTACAGGTAGAAGGCTATGGCTACACCTTC
-	-	TRBV4-3	TRBJ2-5	CASSQEGNYQETQYF	TGCGCCAGCAGCCAAGAAGGCAACTACCAAGAGACCCAGTACTTC
-	-	TRBV5-4	TRBJ2-2	CASSFTAGTGELFF	TGTGCCAGCAGCTTCACGGCCGGGACCGGGGAGCTGTTTTTT
-	few	TRBV7-9	TRBJ1-5	CASSYGRTVSNQPQHF	TGTGCCAGCAGTTATGGCCGGACAGTTAGCAATCAGCCCCAGCATTTT
-	-	TRBV6-4	TRBJ2-1	CASSGRFGDEQFF	TGTGCCAGCAGTGGTCGGTTTGGGGATGAGCAGTTCTTC
-	-	TRBV19	TRBJ2-5	CASSIGQETQYF	TGTGCCAGTAGTATAGGCCAAGAGACCCAGTACTTC
-	-	TRBV5-6	TRBJ2-5	CASSLRETQYF	TGTGCCAGCAGCTTGAGAGAGACCCAGTACTTC
-	-	TRBV9	TRBJ1-2	CASSDPLTENYGYTF	TGTGCCAGCAGTGATCCCTTGACAGAGAACTATGGCTACACCTTC
TRBD1	-	TRBV7-9	TRBJ2-7	CASSLTGTAENEQYF	TGTGCCAGCAGCTTAACAGGGACAGCCGAAAACGAGCAGTACTTC